Following are 10 T cell receptor beta chains from one sample sequenced in a study of blood T cell repertoires in COVID-19. The assay was immunoSEQ multiplex PCR, and TCRdb's table has in-frame clones only and misses some. In the table there are around 220,000 clones, about 90% of which are singletons. Sequenced sample: peripheral blood. All receptors derive from a man aged 40-50 years with active or convalescent COVID-19.

The chain joins TRBV6-5 to TRBJ2-1; TRBD1 agrees at 8 bases. V gave up 6 bases and J gave up 9 bases; unmatched junction bases: 4. Germline lookup yields CDR1 MNHEY and CDR2 SVGAGI. The CDR3 runs to 12 residues. DNA of the CDR3: TGTGCCAGCAGCCGCGACAGGGGTGAGCAGTTCTTC. It encodes CASSRDRGEQFF.

V is TRBV7-2 and J is TRBJ2-7; 10 nucleotides align to TRBD1. The germline V gene encodes CDR1 SGHTA and CDR2 FQGNSA. The CDR3 totals 14 residues. V lost 4 bases to trimming and J lost 4 bases; unmatched junction nucleotides: 4. The CDR3 is CASSSTGGAYEQYF. The DNA for the CDR3 is TGTGCCAGCAGCTCGACAGGGGGCGCGTACGAGCAGTACTTC.

The rearrangement uses TRBV27 and TRBJ2-7; D may be TRBD1 (6 bases). V was cut by 2 bases and J by 2 bases, with 13 bases left in between. The length of the CDR3 is 15 residues. The V gene's germline CDR1 is MNHEY and CDR2 SMNVEV (reference sequence). CDR3 sequence reads: CASSLTPGATYEQYF. Here the CDR3 DNA reads TGTGCCAGCAGTTTAACTCCAGGGGCGACCTACGAGCAGTACTTC.

The CDR3 region is CASSIVAGNTGELFF. The CDR3 nucleotides are TGTGCCAGTAGTATCGTAGCGGGTAACACCGGGGAGCTGTTTTTT. The rearrangement joins TRBV19 to TRBJ2-2, with 7 bases fitting TRBD2. V lost 3 bases and J lost 2; bases outside the gene matches: 3. Germline V lookup: CDR1 LNHDA, CDR2 SQIVND (reference sequence). The CDR3 runs 15 residues.

The chain couples TRBV5-1 to TRBJ1-2; the D gene is possibly TRBD1 (6 bases). The V gene's germline CDR1 is SGHRS and CDR2 YFSETQ. Trimming took off 1 base at V and 6 bases at J, with 16 bases between the two ends. This CDR3 is built from 15 residues. The CDR3 reads CASSLLGAGADGYTF. The CDR3 DNA follows: TGCGCCAGCAGCTTGTTAGGGGCGGGGGCCGATGGCTACACCTTC.

Concerning this clone itself: Other DNA sequences in this specimen translate into the identical CDR3. The rearrangement joins TRBV19 to TRBJ1-5; D call uncertain. The germline V gene has CDR1 LNHDA and CDR2 SQIVND (reference sequence). CDR3 length: 15 amino acids. The V and J ends lost 2 bases and 0 bases respectively, with 8 bases between them. CDR3 residues: CASSISEYSNQPQHF. The CDR3 DNA is TGTGCCAGTAGTATATCGGAGTATAGCAATCAGCCCCAGCATTTT.

The V gene is TRBV4-1, the J gene TRBJ2-3; unclear D gene. Per the germline V gene, CDR1 is MGHRA and CDR2 is YSYEKL. V was shortened by 3 bases and J by 5 bases, with 9 bases between the two germline ends. This CDR3 has 13 amino acids. The CDR3 sequence is CASSQKPKDTQYF. CDR3 bases: TGCGCCAGCAGCCAGAAGCCGAAAGATACGCAGTATTTT.

The chain recombines TRBV6-1 with TRBJ2-1; 7 bases fit TRBD2. CDR3 size: 17 residues. V dropped 3 bases and J dropped 4; count of bases not matched to a gene: 12. Germline V gene data show CDR1 as MNHNS and CDR2 as SASEGT. CDR3 DNA sequence: TGTGCCAGCAGTGACCTATTGGTAGCGGGCCCATACAATGAGCAGTTCTTC. Amino acids: CASSDLLVAGPYNEQFF.

The gene calls are TRBV29-1 and TRBJ2-1; the D is unclear. Between the trimmed V and J ends, which lost 1 base and 9 bases, there was a span of 16 bases. CDR3 length equals 14 residues. Per germline, CDR1 SQVTM and CDR2 ANQGSEA. The CDR3 spells CSVEGQALLPEQFF. CDR3 sequence (DNA): TGCAGCGTTGAAGGTCAGGCCCTGCTGCCTGAGCAGTTCTTC.

The rearrangement uses TRBV9 and TRBJ1-2, with 9 bases aligning to TRBD1. V was pared by 4 bases and J by 4 bases, with 8 bases of the junction left unmatched. CDR3 length: 15 residues. CDR1 SGDLS and CDR2 YYNGEE come from the germline V gene. CDR3 nucleotide sequence: TGTGCCAGCAGCCCCCGGACAGGGGATCCCTATGGCTACACCTTC. Its protein product is CASSPRTGDPYGYTF.